What follows are 25 T cell receptor beta chains derived from one specimen sequenced in a study of cytomegalovirus exposure and HLA in healthy donors. The PCR had 60 Vbeta and 13 Jbeta primers. Here immunoSEQ multiplex PCR was the method, and the copy in TCRdb shows in-frame clones only, minus some. The sample lists some 70,000 clones, roughly 73% occurring once. Sequencing was performed on PBMCs. These receptors were collected from a male donor in good health and CMV-seropositive.

The chain carries TRBV7-2 and TRBJ1-2, with D tentatively TRBD1 (5 bases). This CDR3 contains 15 residues. The V end was cut by 7 bases, the J end by 3 bases, with 18 bases between. Germline lookup yields CDR1 SGHTA and CDR2 FQGNSA. Written as DNA, the CDR3 is TGTGCCAGCACACCTCAGGGCGGAGCTCACTATGGCTACACCTTC. This sequence encodes CASTPQGGAHYGYTF.

V is TRBV7-8 and J is TRBJ2-5, with D unresolved. Trimming left V 5 bases short and J 5 bases short, with 18 bases between. Germline values: CDR1 SGHVS, CDR2 FQNEAQ. This CDR3 is built from 15 residues. DNA of the CDR3: TGTGCCAGCAGCCAGGCCGGCCACGAGATCGAGACCCAGTACTTC. This codes for CASSQAGHEIETQYF.

V usage is TRBV6-5 and J usage is TRBJ2-5; 7 positions agree with TRBD1. There are 15 residues in the CDR3. Per germline, CDR1 MNHEY and CDR2 SVGAGI. Unmatched junction bases numbered 9, after V lost 4 bases and J lost 4 bases. CDR3 amino acids: CASSSTDRVTETQYF. The CDR3 DNA reads TGTGCCAGCAGTTCCACCGACAGGGTGACAGAGACCCAGTACTTC.

The CDR3 DNA is TGTGCCAGCTCACCAAACCCCGGGGGGTCTTCCTACGAGCAGTACTTC. Translating gives CASSPNPGGSSYEQYF. The rearrangement links TRBV18 to TRBJ2-7; 7 bases match TRBD2. V lost 2 bases, J lost 1 base, and 8 bases stayed unmatched. The CDR3 is 16 residues long. Germline loops: CDR1 KGHSH, CDR2 LQKENI. Together with reference TRBV18 and TRBJ2-7, the CDR3 gives the full variable domain: NAGVMQNPRHLVRRRGQEARLRCSPMKGHSHVYWYRQLPEEGLKFMVYLQKENIIDESGMPKERFSAEFPKEGPSILRIQQVVRGDSAAYFCASSPNPGGSSYEQYFGPGTRLTVT.

In its sample, this clone was seen a few times. The rearrangement uses TRBV6-6 and TRBJ2-5, with 7 positions matching TRBD2. CDR3 length: 14 residues. The V gene end was trimmed by 2 bases and the J gene end by 1 base; junction bases not matched to a gene: 1. In germline, CDR1 is MNHNY, CDR2 SVGAGI (reference sequence). Here the CDR3 DNA reads TGTGCCAGCAGTTACAGCGGGGCCCAAGAGACCCAGTACTTC. This sequence encodes CASSYSGAQETQYF.

This clone is a singleton in its sample. V usage is TRBV10-3 and J usage is TRBJ1-2; D is possibly TRBD1 (5 bases). CDR3 length: 13 amino acids. Germline V gene sequence: CDR1 ENHRY, CDR2 SYGVKD. Trimming stripped 7 bases from V and 1 base from J, with 10 bases between. The CDR3 here is CAITRQSNYGYTF. CDR3 nucleotide sequence: TGTGCCATCACCCGACAGAGTAACTATGGCTACACCTTC.

The V gene is TRBV27, the J gene TRBJ1-3, with TRBD1 matching 9 bases. Germline V gene data show CDR1 as MNHEY and CDR2 as SMNVEV (reference sequence). The V and J ends lost 5 bases and 1 base, in that order; junction bases with no gene match: 3. The CDR3 runs to 15 residues. CDR3 protein: CASSLGTGSGNTIYF. The CDR3 DNA reads as TGTGCCAGCAGTCTGGGGACAGGGTCTGGAAACACCATATATTTT.

The chain has TRBV19 and TRBJ2-5; D remains unclear. Trimming removed 1 base at V and 3 bases at J, with 6 bases between. Germline lookup yields CDR1 LNHDA and CDR2 SQIVND (reference sequence). CDR3 length: 13 amino acids. The CDR3 nucleotides read TGTGCCAGTAGTATAGGGCAGAAAGAGACCCAGTACTTC. Protein sequence: CASSIGQKETQYF.

The genes are TRBV4-1 and TRBJ2-1, with 9 bases lining up with TRBD1. Per germline, CDR1 MGHRA and CDR2 YSYEKL. With V trimmed by 1 base and J by 10 bases, 5 bases remained unmatched. The CDR3 runs to 14 residues. CDR3 protein: CASSQGQGEGEQFF. The CDR3 nucleotides are TGCGCCAGCAGCCAAGGACAGGGGGAGGGCGAGCAGTTCTTC.

CDR3: CASSPPRAGPTYNEQFF. CDR3 coding DNA: TGTGCCAGCAGCCCTCCGAGGGCGGGGCCTACCTACAATGAGCAGTTCTTC. This chain links TRBV7-9 with TRBJ2-1, with D tentatively TRBD2 (6 bases). The CDR3 spans 17 residues. Germline V lookup: CDR1 SEHNR, CDR2 FQNEAQ (reference sequence). V dropped 5 bases and J dropped 2 bases, with 19 bases sitting between them.

This chain connects TRBV9 to TRBJ1-1; 7 bases align to TRBD1. Germline V CDR1 and CDR2: SGDLS, YYNGEE. J gave up 4 bases and V 0 bases, and 3 bases lay outside the gene matches. There are 14 residues in the CDR3. CDR3 sequence (DNA): TGTGCCAGCAGCGTAGAGGGGGCGGGCACTGAAGCTTTCTTT. The encoded protein is CASSVEGAGTEAFF. The entire variable domain, with the rest obtained from reference TRBV9 and TRBJ1-1, is as follows: DSGVTQTPKHLITATGQRVTLRCSPRSGDLSVYWYQQSLDQGLQFLIQYYNGEERAKGNILERFSAQQFPDLHSELNLSSLELGDSALYFCASSVEGAGTEAFFGQGTRLTVV.

This clone was observed a few times. The chain combines TRBV10-3 with TRBJ1-2; D remains unclear. Trimming stripped 6 bases from V and 3 bases from J, with 20 bases between. The CDR3 runs 16 residues. Germline lookup yields CDR1 ENHRY and CDR2 SYGVKD. The CDR3 DNA is TGTGCCATCAGCCGTCCACTAGGTTCCGGGGACTATGGCTACACCTTC. This encodes CAISRPLGSGDYGYTF.

V usage is TRBV9 and J usage is TRBJ1-2; the D is unclear. Germline CDR1 SGDLS, CDR2 YYNGEE. Trimming took 3 bases from V and 2 from J, leaving 14 bases between them. This CDR3 contains 15 residues. CDR3 sequence (DNA): TGTGCCAGCAGCGAGACCCGGGAGCCGAACTATGGCTACACCTTC. This translates into CASSETREPNYGYTF.

This clone was seen a single time. The V and J genes are TRBV9 and TRBJ2-1, with 8 nucleotides matching TRBD2. The germline gives CDR1 SGDLS, CDR2 YYNGEE. The CDR3 runs 14 residues. Germline trimming cut 2 bases from V and 7 bases from J; bases unmatched to any gene: 5. The CDR3 nucleotides are TGTGCCAGCAGCGTGCGGGGGGACGGGAATGAGCAGTTCTTC. Its translation is CASSVRGDGNEQFF. Based on the CDR3 plus reference TRBV9 and TRBJ2-1, the full variable domain is DSGVTQTPKHLITATGQRVTLRCSPRSGDLSVYWYQQSLDQGLQFLIQYYNGEERAKGNILERFSAQQFPDLHSELNLSSLELGDSALYFCASSVRGDGNEQFFGPGTRLTVL.

The chain carries TRBV7-2 and TRBJ2-1; D may be TRBD2 (5 bases). There are 15 residues in the CDR3. Germline V gene data show CDR1 as SGHTA and CDR2 as FQGNSA. The V end was cut by 7 bases, the J end by 0 bases, with 13 bases between. The CDR3 sequence: CASTPDYSSYNEQFF. The DNA for the CDR3 is TGTGCCAGCACCCCAGACTATAGCTCCTACAATGAGCAGTTCTTC.

The rearrangement links TRBV6-6 to TRBJ1-1, with TRBD1 matching 10 bases. V shed 6 bases, J shed 6 bases, and the junction held 7 bases outside the gene matches. CDR1 MNHNY and CDR2 SVGAGI come from the germline V gene (reference sequence). The CDR3 has 14 amino acids. The CDR3: CASRMTGGAPEAFF. The CDR3, as DNA: TGTGCCAGCAGGATGACAGGGGGCGCGCCTGAAGCTTTCTTT.

This chain links TRBV7-9 with TRBJ1-6; a possible D gene is TRBD1 (6 bases). The CDR3 length is 15 residues. Germline V gene sequence: CDR1 SEHNR, CDR2 FQNEAQ (reference sequence). Trimming left V 1 base short and J 4 bases short, with 8 bases between. This chain's CDR3 is CASSLGGQYNSPLHF. CDR3 nucleotides: TGTGCCAGCAGCTTAGGGGGGCAGTATAATTCACCCCTCCACTTT. The complete variable domain, with remaining parts taken from reference TRBV7-9 and TRBJ1-6, reads DTGVSQNPRHKITKRGQNVTFRCDPISEHNRLYWYRQTLGQGPEFLTYFQNEAQLEKSRLLSDRFSAERPKGSFSTLEIQRTEQGDSAMYLCASSLGGQYNSPLHFGNGTRLTVT.

V gene TRBV4-3 combines with J gene TRBJ1-2, with D maybe TRBD1 (5 bases). The V gene lost 0 bases and the J gene lost 4 bases, with 12 bases spanning the gap. Germline loops: CDR1 LGHNA, CDR2 YSLEER. There are 15 residues in the CDR3. The CDR3 reads CASSQEIRGGYGYTF. The CDR3 nucleotides are TGCGCCAGCAGCCAAGAGATCCGGGGGGGCTATGGCTACACCTTC.

In this sample, this clone turned up once. The rearrangement joins TRBV6-5 to TRBJ1-2; 9 nucleotides match TRBD1. V trimming: 6 bases; J trimming: 1 base; junction bases outside the gene matches: 6. CDR1 MNHEY and CDR2 SVGAGI come from the germline V gene. This CDR3 spans 15 amino acids. The CDR3 coding sequence is TGTGCCAGCAGCGACGGGACAGGGTTTAACTATGGCTACACCTTC. This encodes CASSDGTGFNYGYTF.

This chain uses TRBV7-9 with TRBJ1-2; weak D call: TRBD1 (5 bases). CDR1 is SEHNR, CDR2 FQNEAQ, per germline (reference sequence). Between the trimmed V and J ends, which lost 1 base and 6 bases, there was a span of 21 bases. This CDR3 spans 17 amino acids. CDR3 DNA sequence: TGTGCCAGCAGCTTAGATATCAGGGTCCAGCCGTGGAATGGCTACACCTTC. It translates to CASSLDIRVQPWNGYTF. Full variable domain (rest looked up from reference TRBV7-9 and TRBJ1-2): DTGVSQNPRHKITKRGQNVTFRCDPISEHNRLYWYRQTLGQGPEFLTYFQNEAQLEKSRLLSDRFSAERPKGSFSTLEIQRTEQGDSAMYLCASSLDIRVQPWNGYTFGSGTRLTVV.

J is TRBJ1-2 and V is TRBV27, with TRBD1 identical over 11 bases. In germline, CDR1 is MNHEY, CDR2 SMNVEV (reference sequence). CDR3 length: 13 residues. The V segment lost 5 bases and the J segment 8 bases; nucleotides outside the gene matches: 4. The DNA for the CDR3 is TGTGCCAGCAGTCGGACAGGGGGCAAGGGCTACACCTTC. Its protein is CASSRTGGKGYTF.

J is TRBJ1-1 and V is TRBV27; D gene ambiguous. The CDR3 consists of 13 residues. Trimming cost V 3 bases and J 1 base, with 6 bases left between them. Germline V CDR1 and CDR2: MNHEY, SMNVEV (reference sequence). The DNA for the CDR3 is TGTGCCAGCAGTTTCCGGGGGAACACTGAAGCTTTCTTT. It yields the protein CASSFRGNTEAFF.

This chain connects TRBV7-3 to TRBJ1-1; 9 positions match TRBD1. CDR3 size: 15 residues. Looked up from germline, CDR1 is SGHTA and CDR2 is FQGTGA. The V and J ends lost 2 bases and 2 bases, in that order; junction bases with no gene match: 3. The CDR3 region is CASSLGTGINTEAFF. CDR3 DNA sequence: TGTGCCAGCAGCTTAGGGACAGGGATTAACACTGAAGCTTTCTTT.

This chain links TRBV7-2 with TRBJ2-7, with a tentative D call TRBD2 (7 bases). CDR1 and CDR2 from the germline V gene are SGHTA and FQGNSA. The V end was cut by 5 bases, the J end by 2 bases, with 19 bases between. The CDR3 has 16 residues. The CDR3 loop is CASSTKGEGGTYEQYF. CDR3 in DNA: TGTGCCAGCAGCACGAAGGGGGAGGGAGGGACCTACGAGCAGTACTTC.

CDR3 region: CAWSKVQGGVMEQFF. DNA of the CDR3: TGTGCCTGGAGTAAGGTCCAGGGTGGGGTTATGGAGCAGTTCTTC. This chain links TRBV30 with TRBJ2-1, with D perhaps matching TRBD1 (5 bases). The CDR3 is 15 amino acids. V was clipped by 2 bases and J by 10 bases, with 21 bases between them. CDR1 GTSNPN and CDR2 SVGIG come from the germline V gene (reference sequence).